A single T cell receptor beta chain is shown here with its context. Its antigen is not known. Alongside a J-beta primer mix, a sample-barcoded 5' primer served in a second PCR lasting about 7 to 11 cycles. At least 2.5 million CDR3-containing paired-end reads were obtained per sample. TCRdb re-analysed the 5' RACE reads in MiXCR, keeping a single row per CDR3 protein. This sample has 1,300,000 or so distinct CDR3 sequences, with roughly 60% found just once. The source of the sample is a study of blood T cells in healthy people across ages. Study-level points and caveats: Estimated diversity, derived from one million T cells, was regarded as an underestimate. Significant beta diversity loss was already apparent by age 40, declining roughly linearly.

The V gene's germline CDR1 is MNHNS and CDR2 SASEGT. The CDR3 sequence is 18 residues long. The V and J ends lost 5 bases and 6 bases, in that order; junction bases with no gene match: 11. Extracted total RNA amounted to at least 5.5 micrograms for each sample. The chain carries TRBV6-1 and TRBJ2-1; 15 bases are a match to TRBD2. The clonotype originates from a man younger than 35 in good health. The material sequenced was blood. The CDR3 is CASSRTGLAGGVSNEQFF. The DNA of the CDR3 is TGTGCCAGCAGTCGAACAGGACTAGCGGGGGGGGTATCCAATGAGCAGTTCTTC.